The clone carrying this TCR beta chain is medium-sized by share. Extracted RNA was reverse transcribed into cDNA, the sequencing template. The method was immunoSEQ multiplex PCR; TCRdb's version includes in-frame clones alone and lacks a portion of them. The sample includes around 35,000 clones, approximately 52% of them seen just once. The data were taken from a study of CD8+ T cells in alopecia areata. V lost 0 bases and J lost 0; bases outside the gene matches: 16. This CDR3 has 21 residues. CDR1 is LGHNA, CDR2 YSLEER, per germline. The sample was NKG2D-high CD8+ T cells sorted from blood. This TCR derives from a human donor with alopecia areata. The chain combines TRBV4-3 with TRBJ1-3, with 8 positions matching TRBD1. The CDR3 spells CASSQDIIVGTGLYSGNTIYF. The CDR3 coding sequence is TGCGCCAGCAGCCAAGATATAATAGTTGGGACAGGCCTATACTCTGGAAACACCATATATTTT.